The 20 T cell receptor beta chains listed next were all sequenced from one sample in a study of control samples from healthy donors and cancer patients. This table comes from immunoSEQ multiplex PCR, and its TCRdb copy is limited to in-frame clones, with some not included. The sample holds 150,000 to 200,000 clones, about nine tenths seen once. Sample: blood. These receptors were obtained from a woman aged 25-40 years in good health.

The chain has TRBV7-9 and TRBJ2-5, with D perhaps matching TRBD2 (6 bases). Trimming stripped 5 bases from V and 5 bases from J, with 15 bases between. Germline CDR1 reads SEHNR; CDR2 reads FQNEAQ (reference sequence). The length of the CDR3 is 14 residues. CDR3 in amino acids: CASSLTGGLETQYF. The DNA for the CDR3 is TGTGCCAGCAGCCTCACCGGGGGACTGGAGACCCAGTACTTC.

This chain uses TRBV5-8 with TRBJ1-6, with D perhaps TRBD1 (5 bases). Germline V gene sequence: CDR1 SGHTS, CDR2 YDEGEE. V lost 1 base, J lost 7 bases, and 15 bases lay in between. This CDR3 comprises 16 residues. Here the CDR3 reads CASSLIFTGRNSPLHF. DNA of the CDR3: TGTGCCAGCAGCTTGATCTTCACGGGACGGAATTCACCCCTCCACTTT.

Remarks on this clone: Other DNA sequences of this sample code for an identical CDR3. The rearrangement uses TRBV7-2 and TRBJ2-4; D is unclear. Germline V lookup: CDR1 SGHTA, CDR2 FQGNSA. V lost 0 bases to trimming and J lost 0 bases, with 6 bases between them. The CDR3 has 15 residues. The CDR3 is CASSLASVAKNIQYF. Here the CDR3 DNA reads TGTGCCAGCAGCTTAGCGTCAGTAGCCAAAAACATTCAGTACTTC. The whole variable domain, remainder taken from reference TRBV7-2 and TRBJ2-4, is GAGVSQSPSNKVTEKGKDVELRCDPISGHTALYWYRQSLGQGLEFLIYFQGNSAPDKSGLPSDRFSAERTGGSVSTLTIQRTQQEDSAVYLCASSLASVAKNIQYFGAGTRLSVL.

The J gene is TRBJ2-7, the V gene TRBV7-9, with 11 bases aligning to TRBD2. The V gene's germline CDR1 is SEHNR and CDR2 FQNEAQ (reference sequence). With V trimmed by 1 base and J by 1 base, 0 bases remained unmatched. CDR3 size: 15 residues. CDR3 DNA: TGTGCCAGCAGCTTAGGACTAGCGGGATCCTACGAGCAGTACTTC. Protein: CASSLGLAGSYEQYF.

The chain links TRBV28 to TRBJ2-5; 14 bases line up with TRBD2. This CDR3 spans 16 amino acids. Per germline, CDR1 MDHEN and CDR2 SYDVKM. With V trimmed by 5 bases and J by 5 bases, 7 bases remained unmatched. CDR3: CASSPGLAGVRETQYF. Here the CDR3 DNA reads TGTGCCAGCAGTCCGGGACTAGCGGGAGTGAGGGAGACCCAGTACTTC.

This clone was observed once. The chain is built from TRBV29-1 and TRBJ2-1, with TRBD1 matching over 11 bases. The CDR3 has 14 amino acids. With 5 bases clipped from V and 2 bases from J, the junction kept 2 bases outside the gene matches. In germline, CDR1 is SQVTM, CDR2 ANQGSEA. The CDR3 nucleotides are TGCAGCGTTCGGGACAGGGGGACCTACAATGAGCAGTTCTTC. This sequence encodes CSVRDRGTYNEQFF.

This chain uses TRBV6-4 with TRBJ1-1; D remains unclear. V was pared by 0 bases and J by 4 bases, with 9 bases between. In germline, CDR1 is MRHNA, CDR2 SNTAGT. This CDR3 is built from 14 residues. The CDR3 protein is CASSDSGRGTEAFF. The DNA of the CDR3 is TGTGCCAGCAGTGACTCCGGGCGGGGCACTGAAGCTTTCTTT.

This chain joins TRBV5-1 and TRBJ2-2; the D gene is possibly TRBD1 (6 bases). V lost 6 bases, J lost 3 bases, and 15 bases lay in between. The CDR3 loop spans 15 amino acids. The germline CDR1 and CDR2 sequences are SGHRS and YFSETQ. CDR3: CASTRQDLDTGELFF. CDR3 bases: TGCGCCAGCACCCGACAGGACTTAGACACCGGGGAGCTGTTTTTT.

The count of this clone is one. This chain joins TRBV30 and TRBJ1-1; 9 bases are a match to TRBD1. The J segment lost 4 bases and the V segment lost 5 bases, leaving 5 bases of the junction unmatched. This CDR3 is 13 amino acids long. The V gene's germline CDR1 is GTSNPN and CDR2 SVGIG (reference sequence). The CDR3: CAWATGGGTEAFF. In DNA, the CDR3 is TGTGCCTGGGCTACAGGGGGCGGCACTGAAGCTTTCTTT.

This chain links TRBV3-1 (or the pseudogene TRBV3-2) with TRBJ2-7, with 7 positions matching TRBD2. V dropped 1 base and J dropped 0; count of bases not matched to a gene: 3. The CDR3 is 15 amino acids. Germline loops: CDR1 LGHDT, CDR2 YNNKEL (reference sequence). The CDR3 region has the DNA TGTGCCAGCAGCCAAGGAGCGGGGAGCTCCTACGAGCAGTACTTC. It yields the protein CASSQGAGSSYEQYF.

This clone was seen more than once but under ten times. The CDR3 DNA reads as TGTGCCAGCAGTTACTCAAGCTCTGGGGCCAACGTCCTGACTTTC. Amino acid sequence: CASSYSSSGANVLTF. This rearrangement joins TRBV6-2 or TRBV6-3 to TRBJ2-6, with no clear D. V was shortened by 0 bases and J by 0 bases, with 3 bases between the two germline ends. The CDR3 is made up of 15 amino acids. Germline CDR1 reads MNHEY; CDR2 reads SVGEGT.

V is TRBV29-1 and J is TRBJ2-2, with 12 bases fitting TRBD2. Germline CDR1 is SQVTM and CDR2 is ANQGSEA. Trimming cost V 7 bases and J 1 base; bases outside gene matches: 1. This CDR3 is 14 amino acids long. This chain's CDR3 is CSGGLAGNTGELFF. The CDR3 DNA reads as TGCAGCGGGGGACTAGCGGGGAACACCGGGGAGCTGTTTTTT.

V and J are TRBV5-1 and TRBJ2-7, with a weak D call TRBD1 (5 bases). CDR1 and CDR2 (germline): SGHRS, YFSETQ. The germline V and J ends were trimmed by 4 bases and 3 bases, with 14 bases remaining between them. CDR3 length: 14 amino acids. The CDR3 is CASSPQVSSYEQYF. The CDR3 bases are TGCGCCAGCAGCCCACAGGTATCAAGCTACGAGCAGTACTTC.

The rearrangement uses TRBV6-2 or TRBV6-3 and TRBJ1-5, with D possibly being TRBD1 (5 bases). Trimming pared 3 bases from V and 4 bases from J, leaving 10 bases between. The length of the CDR3 is 14 residues. CDR1 and CDR2 (germline): MNHEY, SVGEGT. DNA for the CDR3: TGTGCCAGCAGTTATATACAGGATAATCAGCCCCAGCATTTT. It encodes CASSYIQDNQPQHF.

V and J are TRBV7-3 and TRBJ2-3, with unresolved D. Germline V CDR1 and CDR2: SGHTA, FQGTGA. The V end was cut by 1 base, the J end by 0 bases, with 11 bases between. The CDR3 sequence is 16 residues long. The DNA of the CDR3 is TGTGCCAGCAGCTTAAACGGACCCGCTAGCACAGATACGCAGTATTTT. It yields the protein CASSLNGPASTDTQYF.

The chain recombines TRBV6-4 with TRBJ2-1; 8 bases map to TRBD2. The CDR3 is 15 amino acids. J lost 9 bases, V lost 2 bases, and 9 bases had no gene match. Germline CDR1 and CDR2: MRHNA and SNTAGT. CDR3 bases: TGTGCCAGCAGTGACGGGACTAGGGGTGTTAGTGAGCAGTTCTTC. It encodes CASSDGTRGVSEQFF.

The rearrangement links TRBV25-1 to TRBJ2-5; a possible D gene is TRBD1 (5 bases). Germline V gives CDR1 MGHDK, CDR2 SYGVNS. The CDR3 is 15 residues long. The V end lost 0 bases, the J end lost 2 bases, and 10 bases lay between the germline ends. In DNA, the CDR3 is TGTGCCAGCAGTGAATACCAGGGTCGACAAGAGACCCAGTACTTC. This translates into CASSEYQGRQETQYF. The full variable domain, its missing parts supplied by reference TRBV25-1 and TRBJ2-5, is EADIYQTPRYLVIGTGKKITLECSQTMGHDKMYWYQQDPGMELHLIHYSYGVNSTEKGDLSSESTVSRIRTEHFPLTLESARPSHTSQYLCASSEYQGRQETQYFGPGTRLLVL.

This clone was seen once. The chain carries TRBV11-2 and TRBJ1-3; a possible D gene is TRBD1 (5 bases). This CDR3 comprises 15 residues. The germline V and J ends were trimmed by 2 bases and 4 bases, with 12 bases remaining between them. Per the germline V gene, CDR1 is SGHAT and CDR2 is FQNNGV. The CDR3 nucleotides read TGTGCCAGCAGCTTATCGGGGGGTTCGGGAAACACCATATATTTT. Translated: CASSLSGGSGNTIYF.

This chain joins TRBV5-1 and TRBJ1-1, with 11 bases fitting TRBD1. The CDR3 has 15 residues. The junction had 6 bases not matched to a gene; V was cut back by 4 bases and J by 4 bases. Per germline, CDR1 SGHRS and CDR2 YFSETQ. CDR3 sequence reads: CASSDRDRGATEAFF. Written as DNA, the CDR3 is TGCGCCAGCAGCGACCGGGACAGGGGGGCCACTGAAGCTTTCTTT.

Written as DNA, the CDR3 is TGTGCCAGCAGCTTAAGGGGACAGATGAACACTGAAGCTTTCTTT. Residues: CASSLRGQMNTEAFF. The chain carries TRBV11-2 and TRBJ1-1, with 7 bases matching TRBD1. Per germline, CDR1 SGHAT and CDR2 FQNNGV. V was pared by 2 bases and J by 0 bases, with 3 bases of the junction left unmatched. CDR3 length equals 15 residues.